The T cell receptor beta chain under discussion was sequenced for a study of T cell repertoires in cytomegalovirus infection. Turning to this clonotype: Its antigen is as yet unknown.

V lost 0 bases and J 5 bases, leaving 10 bases between the germline ends. CDR1 MGHRA and CDR2 YSYEKL come from the germline V gene. CDR3 size: 14 residues. One entry per CDR3 protein results from TCRdb running MiXCR on the reads. The sample consists of about 570,000 distinct CDR3 sequences, just under 40% of them appearing once. The starting material was cultured PBMCs, obtained from culture after CMV antigen stimulation. The clonotype was recovered from a human donor in good health (CMV status not recorded). Some clones in this sample may be carry-over from other donors' samples. The genes are TRBV4-1 and TRBJ2-5; possibly TRBD1 or TRBD2 for D (6 bases each). Written as DNA, the CDR3 is TGCGCCAGCAGCCAAGAGAGGGGGAGGGAGACCCAGTACTTC. The encoded protein is CASSQERGRETQYF.